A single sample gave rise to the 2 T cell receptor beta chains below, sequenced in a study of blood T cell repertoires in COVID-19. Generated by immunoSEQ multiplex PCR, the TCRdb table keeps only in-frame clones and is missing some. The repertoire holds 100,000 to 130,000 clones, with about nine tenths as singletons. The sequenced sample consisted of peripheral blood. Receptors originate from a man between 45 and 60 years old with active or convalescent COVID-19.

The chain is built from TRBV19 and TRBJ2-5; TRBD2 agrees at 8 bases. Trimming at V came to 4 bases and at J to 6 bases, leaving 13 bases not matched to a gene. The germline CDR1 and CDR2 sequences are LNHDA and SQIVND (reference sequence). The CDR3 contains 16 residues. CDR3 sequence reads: CASSSYPSGGPQTQYF. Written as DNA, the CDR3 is TGTGCCAGTAGTAGCTACCCGTCGGGAGGGCCGCAGACCCAGTACTTC.

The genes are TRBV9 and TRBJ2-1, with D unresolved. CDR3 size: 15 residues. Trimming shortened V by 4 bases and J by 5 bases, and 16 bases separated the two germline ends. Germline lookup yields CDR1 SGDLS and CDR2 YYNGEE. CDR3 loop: CASSLRLGPNNEQFF. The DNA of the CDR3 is TGTGCCAGCAGCCTCCGTCTAGGTCCCAACAATGAGCAGTTCTTC. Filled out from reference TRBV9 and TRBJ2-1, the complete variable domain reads DSGVTQTPKHLITATGQRVTLRCSPRSGDLSVYWYQQSLDQGLQFLIQYYNGEERAKGNILERFSAQQFPDLHSELNLSSLELGDSALYFCASSLRLGPNNEQFFGPGTRLTVL.